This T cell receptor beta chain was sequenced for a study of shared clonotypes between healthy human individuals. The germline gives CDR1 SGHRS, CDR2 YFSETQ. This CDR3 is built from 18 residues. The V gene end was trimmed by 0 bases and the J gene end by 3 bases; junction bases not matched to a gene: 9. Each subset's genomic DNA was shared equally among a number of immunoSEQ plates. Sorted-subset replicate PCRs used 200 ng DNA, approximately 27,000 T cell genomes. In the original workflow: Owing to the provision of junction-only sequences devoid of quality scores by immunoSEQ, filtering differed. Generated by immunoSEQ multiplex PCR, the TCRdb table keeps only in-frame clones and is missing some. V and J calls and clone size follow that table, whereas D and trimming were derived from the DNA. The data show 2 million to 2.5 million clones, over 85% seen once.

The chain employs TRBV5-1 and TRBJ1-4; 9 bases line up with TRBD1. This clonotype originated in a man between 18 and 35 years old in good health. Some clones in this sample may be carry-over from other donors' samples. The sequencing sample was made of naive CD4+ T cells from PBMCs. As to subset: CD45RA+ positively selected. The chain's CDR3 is CASSLDPTGGVPNEKLFF. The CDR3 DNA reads TGCGCCAGCAGCTTGGATCCCACAGGGGGCGTTCCTAATGAAAAACTGTTTTTT.